These 10 T cell receptor beta chains were all obtained from the same sample, sequenced in a study of T cells in women clearing cervical HPV infection. Produced via immunoSEQ multiplex PCR; TCRdb's table is partial and in-frame only. The sample's table shows about 36,000 clones. The specimen was blood buffy coat. These receptors came from a woman between 18 and 69 years old with a cervical HPV16 infection that either progressed to CIN3+ or cleared (not recorded which).

In regard to this clone: The CDR3 extends 3 residues past the end of the read, so its final part is completed from the germline J gene. This specimen includes other DNA sequences encoding the same CDR3. The chain couples TRBV20-1 to TRBJ2-7, with 11 bases fitting TRBD2. CDR1 and CDR2 (germline): DFQATT, SNEGSKA (reference sequence). This CDR3 contains 14 residues. V shed 5 bases, J shed 2 bases, and the junction held 5 bases outside the gene matches. CDR3 DNA (partial): TGCAGTGCTCCTGGGACTAGCGGAACCTACGAG. Amino acids: CSAPGTSGTYE. In full, the CDR3 is CSAPGTSGTYEQYF.

A word on this clone: The sequence runs out 3 residues before the end of the CDR3; the remainder is reconstructed from the germline J gene. V usage is TRBV28 and J usage is TRBJ1-5, with D possibly being TRBD1 (6 bases). The CDR3 consists of 15 residues. Trimming took 4 bases from V and 3 from J, leaving 13 bases between them. Germline V lookup: CDR1 MDHEN, CDR2 SYDVKM. The CDR3 DNA, read in part, is TGTGCCAGCAGTTCAGGGGCAAGGGACAATCAGCCC. Its protein product is CASSSGARDNQP. The entire CDR3 protein is CASSSGARDNQPQHF.

The sequenced CDR3 bases are TGTGCCAGTAGTATCTCGGCAGGGGTTGGCTACGAG. This gives the protein CASSISAGVGYE. The whole CDR3 region reads CASSISAGVGYEQYF. The J gene is TRBJ2-7, the V gene TRBV19; D perhaps matches TRBD1 (6 bases). Read coverage stops 3 residues before the CDR3 terminus; the germline J gene supplies the remainder. The CDR3 spans 15 residues. V was clipped by 3 bases and J by 3 bases, with 15 bases between them. The germline V gene encodes CDR1 LNHDA and CDR2 SQIVND (reference sequence).

A word on this clone: The CDR3 end falls 3 residues outside the read, so it is completed with the germline J gene. The V gene is TRBV5-1, the J gene TRBJ2-3; TRBD1 matches at 7 bases. Trimming at V came to 0 bases and at J to 2 bases, leaving 3 bases not matched to a gene. Germline lookup yields CDR1 SGHRS and CDR2 YFSETQ. The CDR3 loop spans 15 amino acids. CDR3 bases read: TGCGCCAGCAGCTTGGGAACAGGGGACACAGATACG. This codes for CASSLGTGDTDT. The whole CDR3 sequence reads CASSLGTGDTDTQYF.

Concerning this clone: The CDR3 goes on 3 residues after the read ends, and that part is filled in from the germline J gene. V is TRBV5-8 and J is TRBJ2-1, with TRBD2 identical over 7 bases. The V gene end was trimmed by 0 bases and the J gene end by 8 bases; junction bases not matched to a gene: 5. The germline V gene encodes CDR1 SGHTS and CDR2 YDEGEE. This CDR3 has 14 amino acids. The part of the CDR3 DNA that was read is TGTGCCAGCAGCTTGGGCGGGAGAGGCTATGAG. Protein sequence: CASSLGGRGYE. The CDR3, in full, reads CASSLGGRGYEQFF.

Note on this clone: Sequencing ends 3 residues short of the CDR3 end; the germline J gene provides the rest. V and J are TRBV19 and TRBJ2-5, with TRBD1 matching over 7 bases. Trimming at V came to 4 bases and at J to 5 bases, leaving 19 bases not matched to a gene. The CDR3 covers 18 residues. The germline gives CDR1 LNHDA, CDR2 SQIVND (reference sequence). This chain's CDR3 is CASSTNLVTGRKKETQYF. CDR3 DNA, as far as it was read: TGTGCCAGTAGTACGAATTTGGTGACAGGGCGCAAGAAGGAGACC.

With regard to this clone: The observed sequence ends 3 residues before the CDR3 terminus, with the missing tail filled in from the germline J gene. This chain uses TRBV5-5 with TRBJ1-6; 8 bases line up with TRBD1. The germline gives CDR1 SGHKS, CDR2 YYEKEE (reference sequence). There are 14 residues in the CDR3. V lost 2 bases to trimming and J lost 10 bases; unmatched junction nucleotides: 5. The CDR3 reads CASSFQGAGSPLHF. CDR3 DNA (partial): TGTGCCAGCAGCTTTCAGGGGGCTGGGTCACCC.

Of note for this clone: With the read ending 3 residues before the CDR3 end, the germline J gene is used to fill in that end. The J gene is TRBJ2-1, the V gene TRBV6-2 or TRBV6-3, with D perhaps given as TRBD1 or TRBD2 (6 bases each). V was shortened by 2 bases and J by 6 bases, with 14 bases between the two germline ends. This CDR3 comprises 15 residues. The germline gives CDR1 MNHEY, CDR2 SVGEGT. CDR3 DNA (partial): TGTGCCAGCAGTTACGCGGCAGGGGAGGTCAATGAG. Its translation: CASSYAAGEVNE. The CDR3 in its entirety is CASSYAAGEVNEQFF.

On this clone: The read ends 3 residues shy of where the CDR3 ends; the end is completed using the germline J gene. The V and J genes are TRBV11-2 and TRBJ1-1; the match to TRBD1 covers 9 bases. The V gene's germline CDR1 is SGHAT and CDR2 FQNNGV. The ends lost 5 bases at V and 4 bases at J; junction bases unmatched: 5. The CDR3 spans 14 residues. The DNA read from the CDR3 is TGTGCCAGCAGCCGGACAGGGGTGGGCACTGAA. Amino acid sequence: CASSRTGVGTE. The entire CDR3 protein is CASSRTGVGTEAFF.

Regarding this clone: Sequencing ends 3 residues short of the CDR3 end; the germline J gene provides the rest. The genes are TRBV7-2 and TRBJ1-1; D perhaps matches TRBD1 (5 bases). V lost 3 bases to trimming and J lost 2 bases, with 10 bases between them. CDR1 and CDR2 (germline): SGHTA, FQGNSA. The CDR3 has 14 residues. CDR3 region: CASSLRGRNTEAFF. The CDR3 DNA, read in part, is TGTGCCAGCAGCTTGAGGGGTAGAAACACTGAA.